The 5 T cell receptor beta chains below come from one sample, sequenced in a study of blood T cell repertoires in COVID-19. This table comes from immunoSEQ multiplex PCR, and its TCRdb copy is limited to in-frame clones, with some not included. This table has about 100,000 clones, more than 65% appearing once. The sequencing sample was made of peripheral blood. These receptors were taken from a man aged 65-85 years with active or convalescent COVID-19.

This clone was picked up one time. V and J are TRBV7-9 and TRBJ2-3; tentative D call: TRBD2 (6 bases). From germline, CDR1 is SEHNR and CDR2 FQNEAQ (reference sequence). The CDR3 runs to 16 residues. Trimming took off 3 bases at V and 2 bases at J, with 15 bases between the two ends. The chain's CDR3 is CASSLTLASITDTQYF. CDR3 DNA sequence: TGTGCCAGCAGCTTGACCCTAGCGTCAATCACAGATACGCAGTATTTT.

In this sample, this clone turned up once. The chain uses TRBV21-1 and TRBJ2-7; no DNA check was done on the table's D call, TRBD1. TRBV21-1 is a documented pseudogene. There are 14 residues in the CDR3. The CDR3 nucleotides read TGTGCCAGCAGCAAAGTTCCAGGGCTCTACGAGCAGTACTTC. It yields the protein CASSKVPGLYEQYF.

V usage is TRBV5-1 and J usage is TRBJ1-1; D is perhaps TRBD1 (5 bases). Germline V gene sequence: CDR1 SGHRS, CDR2 YFSETQ. Trimming left V 1 base short and J 1 base short, with 14 bases between. The CDR3 covers 16 residues. The CDR3 is CASSLRPGRANTEAFF. The CDR3 DNA reads TGCGCCAGCAGCTTGAGGCCAGGGAGGGCGAACACTGAAGCTTTCTTT.

The chain recombines TRBV13 with TRBJ2-7, with TRBD2 identical over 13 bases. The J segment lost 2 bases and the V segment lost 4 bases, leaving 5 bases of the junction unmatched. From germline, CDR1 is PRHDT and CDR2 FYEKMQ (reference sequence). This CDR3 has 16 residues. DNA of the CDR3: TGTGCCAGCAGCTCGTGGACTAGCGGGAGTACCTACGAGCAGTACTTC. Translation gives CASSSWTSGSTYEQYF.

J is TRBJ1-1 and V is TRBV2, with D perhaps TRBD1 (5 bases). The CDR3 has 15 amino acids. V gave up 6 bases and J gave up 0 bases, with 14 bases separating them. CDR1 SNHLY and CDR2 FYNNEI come from the germline V gene. The CDR3 loop is CASRLQAQMNTEAFF. The CDR3 DNA sequence: TGTGCCAGCAGACTACAGGCACAGATGAACACTGAAGCTTTCTTT.